This TCR beta chain was observed in a study of T cells expressing NK-cell markers. Study overall: Just one sequenced donor of eight was HCMV-seronegative, while seven were seropositive. The study, taken as a whole, reports: Also leading the CD3+CD56-NKG2C+ fraction in a handful of donors were these clonotypes.

One entry per CDR3 protein, without DNA, is what TCRdb gives after re-calling the 5' RACE reads. The sample table sets out about 380,000 distinct CDR3 sequences. Comments on this clonotype: Its specificity is unknown.

The length of the CDR3 is 15 residues. This chain links TRBV12-3 or TRBV12-4 with TRBJ1-4; as DNA is missing, the TRBD1 call by TCRdb cannot be tested. The TCR was taken from a man aged 18 to 69 in good health. What was sequenced was blood T cells: a sorted CD56 or NKG2C T cell subset, CD4+ or CD8+ T cells, or bulk PBMC T cells (not recorded which). This CDR3 is CASSLGGDSGEKLFF.